A selection of T cell receptor beta chains follows, all from one sample in a study of cytomegalovirus exposure and HLA in healthy donors. Here immunoSEQ multiplex PCR was the method, and the copy in TCRdb shows in-frame clones only, minus some. The table lists tens of thousands of clones. The material sequenced was PBMCs. These receptors were taken from a human donor in good health. The CDR3 runs from the conserved cysteine through the conserved F or W. Fields, in order: J gene, D gene, V gene, CDR3 protein, CDR3 DNA. D genes are given only for firm matches.

TRBJ2-7 TRBD1 TRBV7-8 CASSLGYSGDRALYEQYF TGTGCCAGCAGCTTAGGTTATAGTGGGGACAGGGCACTCTACGAGCAGTACTTC
TRBJ2-5 TRBD2 TRBV28 CASSFPSGTSEEETQYF TGTGCCAGCAGTTTTCCTTCCGGGACTAGCGAGGAAGAGACCCAGTACTTC
TRBJ1-5 NA TRBV5-1 CASSLEGLNSNQPQHF TGCGCCAGCAGCTTGGAAGGACTAAATAGCAATCAGCCCCAGCATTTT
TRBJ1-1 TRBD1 TRBV4-1 CASSYDRGDTEDFF TGCGCCAGCAGCTACGACAGGGGTGACACTGAAGATTTCTTT
TRBJ1-1 NA TRBV28 CATVRGGAAEAFF TGTGCCACCGTGCGGGGGGGGGCCGCTGAAGCTTTCTTT
TRBJ2-5 TRBD2 TRBV7-7 CASSLVPSGGETQYF TGTGCTAGCAGCTTAGTTCCTAGCGGGGGAGAGACCCAGTACTTC
TRBJ1-3 NA TRBV5-6 CASRVGAGNTIYF TGTGCCAGCAGGGTGGGGGCAGGAAACACCATATATTTT
TRBJ2-1 TRBD1 TRBV29-1 CSVDPDRGQNNEQFF TGCAGCGTTGACCCGGACAGGGGGCAAAACAATGAGCAGTTCTTC
TRBJ1-5 TRBD1 TRBV29-1 CSGRTGDEPQHF TGCAGCGGTAGGACAGGAGATGAGCCCCAGCATTTT
TRBJ1-6 NA TRBV5-1 CASSLREPGERSPLHF TGCGCCAGCAGCTTGAGGGAGCCAGGGGAGAGATCACCCCTCCACTTT
TRBJ1-5 NA TRBV5-1 CASSFGSGRGEPQHF TGCGCCAGCAGCTTTGGTTCAGGGCGTGGGGAGCCCCAGCATTTT
TRBJ1-2 TRBD1 TRBV6-5 CASRPGQDYGYTF TGTGCCAGCAGGCCCGGACAGGACTATGGCTACACCTTC
TRBJ1-5 NA TRBV28 CASSISYRPQHF TGTGCCAGCAGTATATCCTATCGGCCCCAGCATTTT
TRBJ1-5 NA TRBV27 CASRLQWDTNQPQHF TGTGCCAGCAGATTGCAATGGGACACCAATCAGCCCCAGCATTTT
TRBJ1-5 NA TRBV27 CASSAGISGQHQHF TGTGCCAGCAGCGCCGGGATATCGGGTCAGCACCAGCATTTT
TRBJ1-1 NA TRBV11-2 CASTSIWTNTEDFF TGTGCCAGCACCTCTATTTGGACTAACACTGAAGATTTCTTT
TRBJ1-2 NA TRBV7-3 CASSLTGHGGYTF TGTGCCAGCAGCTTAACCGGACACGGGGGCTACACCTTC
TRBJ1-1 TRBD1 TRBV19 CASSLDRETEAFF TGTGCCAGTAGTCTCGACAGGGAAACTGAAGCTTTCTTT
TRBJ2-7 TRBD2 TRBV4-1 CASSQKRDGEAYEQYF TGCGCCAGCAGCCAAAAGCGGGACGGGGAAGCCTACGAGCAGTACTTC
TRBJ1-5 TRBD1 TRBV2 CASRDDRGGQPQHF TGTGCCAGCAGAGACGACAGGGGTGGACAGCCCCAGCATTTT
TRBJ2-3 NA TRBV7-9 CASSSPRGTDTQYF TGTGCCAGCAGTTCACCGAGAGGCACAGATACGCAGTATTTT
TRBJ2-4 TRBD2 TRBV9 CASSPSTGGAKNIQYF TGTGCCAGCAGCCCCAGTACGGGGGGAGCCAAAAACATTCAGTACTTC
TRBJ1-4 NA TRBV7-2 CASSASIATNEKLFF TGTGCCAGCAGCGCCTCGATAGCAACTAATGAAAAACTGTTTTTT
TRBJ2-5 TRBD1 TRBV5-5 CASSFQQGAGETQYF TGTGCCAGCAGCTTCCAACAGGGGGCAGGGGAGACCCAGTACTTC
TRBJ2-2 NA TRBV6-1 CASTSVGDTGELFF TGTGCCAGCACTTCGGTAGGGGACACCGGGGAGCTGTTTTTT
TRBJ2-7 TRBD2 TRBV6-5 CASSTGGAYEQYF TGTGCCAGCAGTACGGGGGGGGCCTACGAGCAGTACTTC
TRBJ1-2 NA TRBV7-6 CASSLVPQTGYGYTF TGTGCCAGCAGCTTGGTCCCCCAGACGGGATATGGCTACACCTTC
TRBJ2-5 TRBD1 TRBV27 CASSSRARGLQETQYF TGTGCCAGCAGCTCCAGGGCCAGGGGGCTTCAAGAGACCCAGTACTTC
TRBJ2-1 NA TRBV10-1 CASSVHGGSSYNEQFF TGCGCCAGCAGCGTACATGGGGGGAGCTCCTACAATGAGCAGTTCTTC
TRBJ1-4 NA TRBV6-5 CASALGATNEKLFF TGTGCCAGTGCCTTGGGGGCCACGAATGAAAAACTGTTTTTT
TRBJ1-6 NA TRBV5-1 CASSPRSDNSPLHF TGCGCCAGCAGCCCTAGGAGCGATAATTCACCCCTCCACTTT
TRBJ2-7 NA TRBV4-1 CASSQVISHEQYF TGCGCCAGCAGCCAAGTTATAAGCCACGAGCAGTACTTC
TRBJ2-1 TRBD1 TRBV6-6 CASSYTDRVPREQFF TGTGCCAGCAGTTACACGGACAGGGTGCCAAGGGAGCAGTTCTTC
TRBJ1-5 TRBD1 TRBV10-2 CASSDRAGDQPQHF TGCGCCAGCAGCGACAGGGCAGGAGATCAGCCCCAGCATTTT
TRBJ1-5 NA TRBV6-6 CASSSRDTLANQPQHF TGTGCCAGCAGTTCCCGGGACACCTTAGCAAATCAGCCCCAGCATTTT
TRBJ1-6 NA TRBV5-6 CASSFGVGGNSPLHF TGTGCCAGCAGCTTCGGGGTAGGCGGTAATTCACCCCTCCACTTT
TRBJ2-7 TRBD1 TRBV5-6 CASGQGHYEQYF TGTGCCAGTGGACAGGGGCACTACGAGCAGTACTTC
TRBJ2-5 TRBD2 TRBV9 CASSVGPGGGFETQYF TGTGCCAGCAGCGTAGGACCGGGCGGGGGGTTTGAGACCCAGTACTTC
TRBJ2-1 NA TRBV7-2 CASSLLGDAGRFF TGTGCCAGCAGCTTGCTTGGAGACGCCGGCCGGTTCTTC
TRBJ2-1 TRBD2 TRBV11-3 CASSTISGGALTEQFF TGTGCCAGCAGCACGATTAGCGGGGGGGCACTCACTGAGCAGTTCTTC
TRBJ1-2 NA TRBV30 CAWSPSAYGHTF TGTGCCTGGAGCCCCAGCGCGTATGGCCACACCTTC
TRBJ2-1 TRBD2 TRBV7-9 CASSLGAGVEQFF TGTGCCAGCAGCTTAGGAGCGGGGGTTGAGCAGTTCTTC
TRBJ2-1 TRBD2 TRBV15 CATSSRLAGGSYNEQFF TGTGCCACCAGCAGTCGCCTAGCGGGGGGCTCCTACAATGAGCAGTTCTTC
TRBJ2-7 TRBD2 TRBV7-8 CASSYRTSGDEQYF TGTGCCAGCAGCTACCGGACTAGCGGGGACGAGCAGTACTTC
TRBJ1-5 NA TRBV30 CAGSPDGVSNQPQHF TGTGCCGGGAGCCCCGACGGAGTATCCAATCAGCCCCAGCATTTT
TRBJ1-1 NA TRBV19 CASSIRENTEAFF TGTGCCAGTAGTATCAGGGAGAACACTGAAGCTTTCTTT